This note documents a single TCR beta chain sequence. Its antigen remains unknown. The PCR used 60 Vbeta and 13 Jbeta primers. Measured with immunoSEQ multiplex PCR; TCRdb has only the in-frame clones, and not every one. The sample table sets out 200,000 to 250,000 clones. The sample belongs to a study of cytomegalovirus exposure and HLA in healthy donors. The wider study: Earlier work reported about 110 million unique TCR beta sequences from 180 million or so T cells.

Broader study findings: A later analysis linked a missense DCLRE1C variant to TCR beta V- and J-gene trimming.

Material: PBMCs. This clonotype was obtained from a woman aged 30 to 39 in good health and CMV-seropositive.

Here the CDR3 DNA reads TGTGCCAGCAGTAACAGGGGTCCAACTGGAAACACCATATATTTT. It translates to CASSNRGPTGNTIYF. V usage is TRBV2 and J usage is TRBJ1-3, with 7 bases lining up with TRBD1. The ends lost 5 bases at V and 2 bases at J; junction bases unmatched: 6. Germline V lookup: CDR1 SNHLY, CDR2 FYNNEI. The CDR3 has 15 amino acids.